One and the same sample provided the 19 T cell receptor beta chains below, sequenced in a study of shared clonotypes between healthy human individuals. Generated by immunoSEQ multiplex PCR, the TCRdb table keeps only in-frame clones and is missing some. This sample has about 2.4 million clones, with approximately 93% found just once. Sequenced: naive CD4+ T cells from PBMCs. Subset here: CD45RA+ positively selected. The receptors originated from a man aged 18 to 35 in good health. Some clones in this sample may be carry-over from other donors' samples.

The CDR3 DNA follows: TGTGCCAGCAGTTTACGTCACAGGACTAGCGGGAGGTCGAGCTCCTACAATGAGCAGTTCTTC. It yields the protein CASSLRHRTSGRSSSYNEQFF. The chain joins TRBV27 to TRBJ2-1, with 14 bases aligning to TRBD2. The CDR3 totals 21 residues. V lost 2 bases to trimming and J lost 0 bases; unmatched junction nucleotides: 12. CDR1 is MNHEY and CDR2 is SMNVEV in the germline V gene (reference sequence).

The rearrangement uses TRBV7-8 and TRBJ1-5, with a tentative D call TRBD1 (5 bases). CDR1 SGHVS and CDR2 FQNEAQ come from the germline V gene. V lost 5 bases and J lost 5, with 13 bases in between. This CDR3 has 14 residues. The CDR3 here is CASSALQVDQPQHF. CDR3 in DNA: TGTGCCAGCAGCGCATTACAGGTAGATCAGCCCCAGCATTTT. The full variable domain, completed using reference TRBV7-8 and TRBJ1-5, is GAGVSQSPRYKVAKRGQDVALRCDPISGHVSLFWYQQALGQGPEFLTYFQNEAQLDKSGLPSDRFFAERPEGSVSTLKIQRTQQEDSAVYLCASSALQVDQPQHFGDGTRLSIL.

V is TRBV30 and J is TRBJ2-2; TRBD1 might be the D (6 bases). This CDR3 is built from 14 residues. Germline assignment: CDR1 GTSNPN and CDR2 SVGIG (reference sequence). Trimming removed 5 bases from V and 5 bases from J, with 15 bases in between. Here the CDR3 DNA reads TGTGCCTGGGAGAGACAGGTCGGGACCGGGGAGCTGTTTTTT. Protein product: CAWERQVGTGELFF.

The chain has TRBV30 and TRBJ2-3; maybe TRBD1 (5 bases). Trimming removed 5 bases at V and 4 bases at J, with 19 bases between. In germline, CDR1 is GTSNPN, CDR2 SVGIG (reference sequence). The CDR3 consists of 15 residues. The CDR3, as DNA: TGTGCCTGGGGAACAGGCCTTAAGGCTGCAGATACGCAGTATTTT. It translates to CAWGTGLKAADTQYF.

The chain has TRBV9 and TRBJ2-7; 10 bases map to TRBD2. This CDR3 contains 16 residues. Germline-derived CDR1 and CDR2 are SGDLS and YYNGEE. V lost 4 bases to trimming and J lost 2 bases; unmatched junction nucleotides: 9. For the CDR3, the DNA is TGTGCCAGCAGCCCTGGTAGCGGGAGGTACCCCTACGAGCAGTACTTC. Amino acids: CASSPGSGRYPYEQYF.

The chain has TRBV15 and TRBJ1-6, with 7 bases fitting TRBD1. The CDR3 sequence is 14 residues long. V shed 4 bases, J shed 8 bases, and the junction held 5 bases outside the gene matches. Germline CDR1 LNHNV, CDR2 YYDKDF (reference sequence). This chain's CDR3 is CATSTNRGDSPLHF. The CDR3 coding sequence is TGTGCCACCAGCACAAACAGGGGCGATTCACCCCTCCACTTT.

V usage is TRBV6-6 and J usage is TRBJ2-7; TRBD1 matches 8 bases. CDR3 length: 15 amino acids. Germline V gene lookup returns CDR1 MNHNY and CDR2 SVGAGI (reference sequence). J lost 5 bases, V lost 6 bases, and 12 bases had no gene match. DNA for the CDR3: TGTGCCAGCAGGCCCCCTCAGGGGGCGTTCAACGAGCAGTACTTC. Amino acids: CASRPPQGAFNEQYF.

The chain uses TRBV28 and TRBJ2-4; TRBD1 agrees at 9 bases. Trimming cost V 4 bases and J 0 bases; bases outside gene matches: 7. The CDR3 covers 17 residues. From germline, CDR1 is MDHEN and CDR2 SYDVKM. The CDR3 spells CASSSPGTGLAKNIQYF. CDR3 nucleotides: TGTGCCAGCAGTTCCCCCGGGACAGGGCTAGCCAAAAACATTCAGTACTTC.

The chain couples TRBV7-3 to TRBJ1-1, with 7 bases lining up with TRBD1. Unmatched junction bases numbered 5, after V lost 0 bases and J lost 4 bases. Germline CDR1 reads SGHTA; CDR2 reads FQGTGA. The CDR3 runs 15 residues. This chain's CDR3 is CASSLTNQGVTEAFF. For the CDR3, the DNA is TGTGCCAGCAGCTTAACGAACCAGGGGGTCACTGAAGCTTTCTTT. The full variable domain, rest sourced from reference TRBV7-3 and TRBJ1-1, is GAGVSQTPSNKVTEKGKYVELRCDPISGHTALYWYRQSLGQGPEFLIYFQGTGAADDSGLPNDRFFAVRPEGSVSTLKIQRTERGDSAVYLCASSLTNQGVTEAFFGQGTRLTVV.

J is TRBJ1-5 and V is TRBV11-1; no definite D call. With 4 bases removed from V and 3 bases from J, the gap between germline ends came to 7 bases. Germline lookup yields CDR1 SGHAT and CDR2 FQDESV (reference sequence). The CDR3 is 13 residues long. DNA for the CDR3: TGTGCCAGCAGCTCCGGGGACAATCAGCCCCAGCATTTT. Encoded protein: CASSSGDNQPQHF.

The table lists this clone with a few counts. The gene calls are TRBV10-3 and TRBJ1-1; D perhaps matches TRBD1 (5 bases). The length of the CDR3 is 14 residues. The germline V and J ends were trimmed by 4 bases and 2 bases, with 11 bases remaining between them. CDR1 and CDR2 from the germline V gene are ENHRY and SYGVKD. DNA of the CDR3: TGTGCCATCAGTGGCTCAGGGAGCAACACTGAAGCTTTCTTT. Its translation is CAISGSGSNTEAFF.

V usage is TRBV10-3 and J usage is TRBJ2-1, with 9 bases identical to TRBD1. The CDR3 extends over 16 amino acids. J was trimmed by 6 bases and V by 0 bases; bases with no gene match: 6. Germline values: CDR1 ENHRY, CDR2 SYGVKD. The CDR3 sequence is CAISESSGQGPNEQFF. The CDR3 DNA is TGTGCCATCAGTGAGTCGTCGGGACAGGGTCCCAATGAGCAGTTCTTC.

Details on this clone: Different DNA sequences within this sample yield the same CDR3. The chain links TRBV6-5 to TRBJ1-2, with D uncertain. Germline-derived CDR1 and CDR2 are MNHEY and SVGAGI. The V and J ends lost 6 bases and 5 bases respectively, with 10 bases between them. The length of the CDR3 is 12 residues. The CDR3 sequence is CASRRGEYGYTF. The DNA of the CDR3 is TGTGCCAGCAGAAGAGGAGAATATGGCTACACCTTC.

The rearrangement links TRBV7-8 to TRBJ2-1, with 10 bases lining up with TRBD1. This CDR3 is 16 amino acids long. Germline CDR1 SGHVS, CDR2 FQNEAQ. Trimming took 5 bases from V and 4 from J; bases not matched to a gene: 8. The CDR3 nucleotides read TGTGCCAGCAGCGGAAGGACAGGGGGAGTTTACAATGAGCAGTTCTTC. This sequence encodes CASSGRTGGVYNEQFF.

The V gene is TRBV6-1, the J gene TRBJ2-3; D gene ambiguous. Trimming shortened V by 8 bases and J by 2 bases, and 14 bases separated the two germline ends. The CDR3 sequence is 14 residues long. Per germline, CDR1 MNHNS and CDR2 SASEGT. Here the CDR3 DNA reads TGTGCCAGCTCAATCCAGTTTTCCACAGATACGCAGTATTTT. This sequence encodes CASSIQFSTDTQYF.

V gene TRBV28 combines with J gene TRBJ1-1; D possibly corresponds to TRBD1 (6 bases). Trimming stripped 1 base from V and 2 bases from J, with 8 bases between. Germline CDR1 and CDR2: MDHEN and SYDVKM. This CDR3 comprises 14 residues. DNA for the CDR3: TGTGCCAGCAGTTTATACAGGGATAACACTGAAGCTTTCTTT. Protein: CASSLYRDNTEAFF.

The J gene is TRBJ2-1, the V gene TRBV27; D gene uncertain. The CDR3 is 15 amino acids. The germline CDR1 and CDR2 sequences are MNHEY and SMNVEV (reference sequence). V was clipped by 7 bases and J by 0 bases, with 13 bases between them. CDR3 coding DNA: TGTGCCAGCACCCCAGCCCAGAGCTCCTACAATGAGCAGTTCTTC. Translation gives CASTPAQSSYNEQFF.

The chain couples TRBV5-1 to TRBJ2-3; the match to TRBD2 covers 7 bases. The CDR3 is made up of 16 amino acids. The germline CDR1 and CDR2 sequences are SGHRS and YFSETQ. V was clipped by 0 bases and J by 2 bases; unmatched bases: 6. The CDR3 is CASSLVPSGHTDTQYF. Here the CDR3 DNA reads TGCGCCAGCAGCTTGGTGCCTAGCGGTCACACAGATACGCAGTATTTT.

In its sample, this clone was seen once. The CDR3 spells CATSGPTGDHEQYF. In DNA, the CDR3 is TGTGCCACCAGCGGCCCGACAGGGGACCACGAGCAGTACTTC. V and J are TRBV15 and TRBJ2-7, with 8 bases fitting TRBD1. Per the germline V gene, CDR1 is LNHNV and CDR2 is YYDKDF (reference sequence). With V trimmed by 5 bases and J by 5 bases, 8 bases remained unmatched. CDR3 length: 14 residues.